Sequencing of this T cell receptor (beta chain) was carried out in a study of CD8 T cells in Susac syndrome. RNA in amounts of about 0.45 to 1 ug was reverse transcribed with random hexamers. A multiplex approach, immunoSEQ multiplex PCR, amplified TCR beta CDR3 across 54 Vbeta and 13 Jbeta. Each CDR3 protein gets one entry after TCRdb re-called the immunoSEQ multiplex PCR reads with MiXCR. Of fewer than 85,000 distinct CDR3 sequences listed, about 95% are singletons. Sequencing of TCR beta was carried out in blood CD8+ and CD4+ T cells. In contrast to the negatively isolated CD8+ and CD4+ T cells, TEMRA cells were FACS-enriched. CDR3 length equals 15 residues. Trimming stripped 0 bases from V and 2 bases from J, with 10 bases between. Germline V gives CDR1 GTSNPN, CDR2 SVGIG (reference sequence).

The sequenced sample consisted of CD8+ T cells from PBMCs. The V call is TRBV30, the J call TRBJ2-2, with D tentatively TRBD1 (5 bases). This clonotype originated in a human donor with multiple sclerosis. CDR3 region: CAWSVLGLNTGELFF. The CDR3 nucleotides are TGTGCCTGGAGTGTACTGGGGCTTAACACCGGGGAGCTGTTTTTT.